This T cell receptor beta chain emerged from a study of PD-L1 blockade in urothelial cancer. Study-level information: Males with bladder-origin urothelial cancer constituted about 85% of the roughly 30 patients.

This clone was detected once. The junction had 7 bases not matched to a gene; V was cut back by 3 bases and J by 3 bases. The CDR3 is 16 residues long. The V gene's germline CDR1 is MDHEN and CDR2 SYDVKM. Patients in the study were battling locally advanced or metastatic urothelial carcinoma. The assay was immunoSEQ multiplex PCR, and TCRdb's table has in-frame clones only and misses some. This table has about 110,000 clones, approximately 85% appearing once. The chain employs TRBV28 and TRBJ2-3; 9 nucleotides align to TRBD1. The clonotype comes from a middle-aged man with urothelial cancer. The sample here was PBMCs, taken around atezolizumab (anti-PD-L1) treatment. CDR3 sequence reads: CASSLLQGARTDTQYF. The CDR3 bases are TGTGCCAGCAGTTTGTTACAGGGGGCGCGGACAGATACGCAGTATTTT.